The present T cell receptor beta chain was sequenced within a study of OX40 agonist ivuxolimab in advanced cancers. Study overall: Given to patients was ivuxolimab, an agonistic anti-OX40 (CD134) antibody. One hepatocellular carcinoma and a couple of cutaneous melanoma patients partially responded.

Measured with immunoSEQ multiplex PCR; TCRdb has only the in-frame clones, and not every one. The sample carries approximately 80,000 clones, approximately 94% recorded once. Germline V gene sequence: CDR1 SEHNR, CDR2 FQNEAQ (reference sequence). V dropped 5 bases and J dropped 6; count of bases not matched to a gene: 4. This CDR3 contains 13 residues. The sequences come from CD4+ or CD8+ T cells sorted from blood, collected in a trial of the OX40 agonist ivuxolimab. The clonotype comes from an adult with an advanced solid tumor such as melanoma, head and neck, liver or kidney cancer. The rearrangement links TRBV7-9 to TRBJ2-1; 7 bases fit TRBD2. CDR3 DNA sequence: TGTGCCAGCAGCCAGGGACTAAGCAATGAGCAGTTCTTC. It codes for CASSQGLSNEQFF.